This T cell receptor (beta chain) derives from a study of cytomegalovirus exposure and HLA in healthy donors. The wider study: Drawn from HLA-typed donors, 80 million to 100 million unique TCRs were held in an early data release. Study conclusions and caveats: Among the CMV-associated chains, three were confirmed in vitro as specific for CMV antigens.

As for the donors, each was a healthy bone marrow donor. Use of 60 Vbeta and 13 Jbeta primers characterized the PCR. Sequencing used immunoSEQ multiplex PCR; TCRdb keeps in-frame clones, though not all of them. Here the sample spans about 110,000 clones, around three quarters being singletons. This clone was counted a single time. Antigen: not known. Trimming pared 5 bases from V and 0 bases from J, leaving 17 bases between. Germline CDR1 reads SGHAT; CDR2 reads FQNNGV. CDR3 length: 17 amino acids. The source of this sequence is a man younger than 40 in good health and CMV-seropositive. The V call is TRBV11-2, the J call TRBJ1-3; no reliable D call. The sample was PBMCs. The CDR3 nucleotides are TGTGCCAGCAGCCTGACGGGAGGCACCTACTCTGGAAACACCATATATTTT. It translates to CASSLTGGTYSGNTIYF.